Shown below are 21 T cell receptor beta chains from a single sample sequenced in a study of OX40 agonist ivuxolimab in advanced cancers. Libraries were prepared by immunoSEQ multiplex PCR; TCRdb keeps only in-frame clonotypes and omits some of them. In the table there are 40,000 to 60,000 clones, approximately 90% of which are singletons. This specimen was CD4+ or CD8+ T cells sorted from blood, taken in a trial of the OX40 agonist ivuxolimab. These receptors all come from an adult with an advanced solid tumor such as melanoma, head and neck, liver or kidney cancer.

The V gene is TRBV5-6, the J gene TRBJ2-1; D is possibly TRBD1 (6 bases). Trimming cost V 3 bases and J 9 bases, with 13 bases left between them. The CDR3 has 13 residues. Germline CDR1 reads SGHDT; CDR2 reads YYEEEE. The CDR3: CASSWQGTGEQFF. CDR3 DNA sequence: TGTGCCAGCAGCTGGCAGGGGACGGGTGAGCAGTTCTTC. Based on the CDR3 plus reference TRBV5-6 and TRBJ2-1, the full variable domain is DAGVTQSPTHLIKTRGQQVTLRCSPKSGHDTVSWYQQALGQGPQFIFQYYEEEERQRGNFPDRFSGHQFPNYSSELNVNALLLGDSALYLCASSWQGTGEQFFGPGTRLTVL.

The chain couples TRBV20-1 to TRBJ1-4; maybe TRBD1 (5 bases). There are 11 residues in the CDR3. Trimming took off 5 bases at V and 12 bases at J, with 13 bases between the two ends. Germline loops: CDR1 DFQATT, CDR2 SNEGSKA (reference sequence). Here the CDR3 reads CSASGAGELFF. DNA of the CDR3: TGCAGTGCTTCCGGGGCCGGGGAACTGTTTTTT.

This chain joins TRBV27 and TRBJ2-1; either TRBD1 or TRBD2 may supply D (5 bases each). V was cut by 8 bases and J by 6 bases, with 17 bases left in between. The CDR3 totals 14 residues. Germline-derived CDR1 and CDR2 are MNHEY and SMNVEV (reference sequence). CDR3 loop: CASHPGAGVNEQFF. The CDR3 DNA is TGTGCCAGCCACCCCGGGGCCGGCGTCAATGAGCAGTTCTTC.

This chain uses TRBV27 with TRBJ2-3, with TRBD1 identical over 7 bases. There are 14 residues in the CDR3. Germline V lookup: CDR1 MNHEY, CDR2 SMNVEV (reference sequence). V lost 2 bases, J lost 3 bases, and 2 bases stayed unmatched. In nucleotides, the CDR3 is TGTGCCAGCAGTTTAAGACAGGGTACAGATACGCAGTATTTT. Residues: CASSLRQGTDTQYF.

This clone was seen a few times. CDR3 DNA: TGCAGCGTTGTTCGGACAGGGAATTATGGCTACACCTTC. Protein: CSVVRTGNYGYTF. The chain couples TRBV29-1 to TRBJ1-2; 8 nucleotides line up with TRBD1. The CDR3 length is 13 residues. CDR1 and CDR2 from the germline V gene are SQVTM and ANQGSEA. J gave up 5 bases and V 4 bases, and 6 bases lay outside the gene matches.

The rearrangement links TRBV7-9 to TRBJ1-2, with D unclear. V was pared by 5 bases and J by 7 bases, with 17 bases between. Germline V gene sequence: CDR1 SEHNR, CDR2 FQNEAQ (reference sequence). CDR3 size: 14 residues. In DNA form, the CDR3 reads TGTGCCAGCAGCGGAGTCACTTCTAATTCTGGCTACACCTTC. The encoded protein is CASSGVTSNSGYTF.

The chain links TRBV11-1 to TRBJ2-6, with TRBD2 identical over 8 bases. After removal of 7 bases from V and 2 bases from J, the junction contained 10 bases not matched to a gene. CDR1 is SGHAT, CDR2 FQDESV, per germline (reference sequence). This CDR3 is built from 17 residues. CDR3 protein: CASNSGGLPTGANVLTF. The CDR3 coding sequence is TGTGCCAGCAATTCGGGGGGGCTCCCAACTGGGGCCAACGTCCTGACTTTC.

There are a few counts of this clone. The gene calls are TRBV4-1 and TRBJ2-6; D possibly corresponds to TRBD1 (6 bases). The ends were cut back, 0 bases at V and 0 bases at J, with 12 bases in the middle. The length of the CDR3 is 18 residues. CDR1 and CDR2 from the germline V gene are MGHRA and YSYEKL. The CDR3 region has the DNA TGCGCCAGCAGCCAAGATCTCAGGGGCAACTCTGGGGCCAACGTCCTGACTTTC. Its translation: CASSQDLRGNSGANVLTF.

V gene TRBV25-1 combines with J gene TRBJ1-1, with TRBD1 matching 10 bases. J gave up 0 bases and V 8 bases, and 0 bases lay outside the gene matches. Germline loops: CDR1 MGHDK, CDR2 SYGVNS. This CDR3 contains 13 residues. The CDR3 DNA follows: TGTGCCAGCGGGACAGGGGTGAACACTGAAGCTTTCTTT. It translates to CASGTGVNTEAFF.

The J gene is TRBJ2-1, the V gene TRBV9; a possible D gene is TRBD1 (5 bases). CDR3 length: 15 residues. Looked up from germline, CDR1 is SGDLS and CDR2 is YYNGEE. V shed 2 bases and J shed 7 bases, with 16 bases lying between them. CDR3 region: CASSVTGTNGNEQFF. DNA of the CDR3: TGTGCCAGCAGCGTTACAGGTACAAACGGAAATGAGCAGTTCTTC. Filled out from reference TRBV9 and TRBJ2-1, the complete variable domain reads DSGVTQTPKHLITATGQRVTLRCSPRSGDLSVYWYQQSLDQGLQFLIQYYNGEERAKGNILERFSAQQFPDLHSELNLSSLELGDSALYFCASSVTGTNGNEQFFGPGTRLTVL.

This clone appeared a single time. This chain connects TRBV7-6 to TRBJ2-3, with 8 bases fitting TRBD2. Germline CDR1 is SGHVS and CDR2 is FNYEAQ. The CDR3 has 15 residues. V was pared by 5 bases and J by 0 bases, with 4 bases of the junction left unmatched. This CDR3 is CASSRIAGSTDTQYF. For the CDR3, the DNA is TGTGCCAGCAGCAGGATAGCGGGGAGCACAGATACGCAGTATTTT.

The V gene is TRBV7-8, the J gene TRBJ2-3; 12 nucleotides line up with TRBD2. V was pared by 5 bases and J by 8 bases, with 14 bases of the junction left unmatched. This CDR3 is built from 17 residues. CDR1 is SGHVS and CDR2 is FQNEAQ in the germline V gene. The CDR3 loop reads CASSPLASGGGGGTQYF. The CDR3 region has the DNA TGTGCCAGCAGCCCCCTGGCTAGCGGGGGGGGAGGAGGTACGCAGTATTTT. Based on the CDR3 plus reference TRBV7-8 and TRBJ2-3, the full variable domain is GAGVSQSPRYKVAKRGQDVALRCDPISGHVSLFWYQQALGQGPEFLTYFQNEAQLDKSGLPSDRFFAERPEGSVSTLKIQRTQQEDSAVYLCASSPLASGGGGGTQYFGPGTRLTVL.

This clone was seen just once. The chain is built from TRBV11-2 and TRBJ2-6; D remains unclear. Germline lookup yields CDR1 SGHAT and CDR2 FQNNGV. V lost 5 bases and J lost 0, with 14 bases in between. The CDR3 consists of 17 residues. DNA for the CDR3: TGTGCCAGCAGCGAAGCCCCTGTGGGCTCTGGGGCCAACGTCCTGACTTTC. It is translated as CASSEAPVGSGANVLTF.

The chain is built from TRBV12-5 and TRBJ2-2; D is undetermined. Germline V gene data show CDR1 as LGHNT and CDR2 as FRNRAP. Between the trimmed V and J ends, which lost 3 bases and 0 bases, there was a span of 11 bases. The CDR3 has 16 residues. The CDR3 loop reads CASGFNAAPNTGELFF. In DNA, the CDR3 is TGTGCTAGTGGTTTTAACGCGGCTCCGAACACCGGGGAGCTGTTTTTT.

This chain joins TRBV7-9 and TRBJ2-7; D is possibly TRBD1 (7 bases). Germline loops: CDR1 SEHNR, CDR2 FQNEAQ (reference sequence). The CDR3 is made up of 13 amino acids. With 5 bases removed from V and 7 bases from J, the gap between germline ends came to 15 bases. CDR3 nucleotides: TGTGCCAGCAGCCGTCCAGGGGGGAGTGAGCAGTACTTC. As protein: CASSRPGGSEQYF.

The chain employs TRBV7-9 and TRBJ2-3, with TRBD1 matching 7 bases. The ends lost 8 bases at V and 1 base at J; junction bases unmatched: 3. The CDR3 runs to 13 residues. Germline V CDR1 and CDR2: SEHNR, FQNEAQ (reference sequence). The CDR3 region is CASGDRGTDTQYF. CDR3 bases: TGTGCCAGCGGGGACAGAGGCACAGATACGCAGTATTTT. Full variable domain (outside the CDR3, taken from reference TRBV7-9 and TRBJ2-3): DTGVSQNPRHKITKRGQNVTFRCDPISEHNRLYWYRQTLGQGPEFLTYFQNEAQLEKSRLLSDRFSAERPKGSFSTLEIQRTEQGDSAMYLCASGDRGTDTQYFGPGTRLTVL.

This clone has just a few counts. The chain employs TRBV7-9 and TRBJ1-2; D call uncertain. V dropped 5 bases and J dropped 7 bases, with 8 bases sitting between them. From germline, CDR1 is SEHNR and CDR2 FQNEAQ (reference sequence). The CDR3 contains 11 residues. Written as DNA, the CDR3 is TGTGCCAGCAGCGTCGCAGGTGGCTACACCTTC. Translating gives CASSVAGGYTF.

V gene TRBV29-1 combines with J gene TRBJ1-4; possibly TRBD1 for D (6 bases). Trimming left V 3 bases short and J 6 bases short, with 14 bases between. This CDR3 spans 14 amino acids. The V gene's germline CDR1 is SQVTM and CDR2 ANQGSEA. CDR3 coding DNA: TGCAGCGTTGAGGATCTGGGGGCGGATGAAAAACTGTTTTTT. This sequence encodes CSVEDLGADEKLFF.

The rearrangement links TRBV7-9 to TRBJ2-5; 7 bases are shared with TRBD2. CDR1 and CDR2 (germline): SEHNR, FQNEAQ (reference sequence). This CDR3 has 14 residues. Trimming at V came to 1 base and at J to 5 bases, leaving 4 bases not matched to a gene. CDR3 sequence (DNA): TGTGCCAGCAGCTTAGAGGGAGGGACGGAGACCCAGTACTTC. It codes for CASSLEGGTETQYF.

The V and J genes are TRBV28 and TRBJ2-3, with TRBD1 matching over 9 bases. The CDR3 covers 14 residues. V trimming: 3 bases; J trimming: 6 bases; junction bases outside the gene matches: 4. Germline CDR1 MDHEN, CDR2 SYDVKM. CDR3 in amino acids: CASSFETGGDTQYF. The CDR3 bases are TGTGCCAGCAGTTTTGAAACAGGGGGCGATACGCAGTATTTT.

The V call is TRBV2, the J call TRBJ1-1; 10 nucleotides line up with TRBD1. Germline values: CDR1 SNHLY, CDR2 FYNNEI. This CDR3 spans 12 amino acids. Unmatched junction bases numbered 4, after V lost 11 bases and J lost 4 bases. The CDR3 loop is CAQRDRGTEAFF. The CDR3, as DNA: TGTGCCCAACGGGACAGGGGCACTGAAGCTTTCTTT. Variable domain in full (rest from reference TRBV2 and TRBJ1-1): EPEVTQTPSHQVTQMGQEVILRCVPISNHLYFYWYRQILGQKVEFLVSFYNNEISEKSEIFDDQFSVERPDGSNFTLKIRSTKLEDSAMYFCAQRDRGTEAFFGQGTRLTVV.